Given below is one T cell receptor (beta chain) in context. Its antigen is currently unknown. These data belong to a study of T cell repertoires in cytomegalovirus infection. Study as a whole: Indications came from public TCR beta signatures; they pointed to CMV infection and to a matching HLA type. Broader study findings: The ex vivo response was dominated by HLA-C-restricted CMV-specific TCR beta clonotypes. Of the TCR beta families, the public ones yielded a cumulative frequency that identified carriers of CMV plus the relevant HLA.

Trimming pared 3 bases from V and 5 bases from J, leaving 10 bases between. Germline loops: CDR1 SNHLY, CDR2 FYNNEI. The CDR3 consists of 13 residues. TCRdb used MiXCR to reprocess the reads, holding one entry per CDR3 protein. This table holds around 120,000 distinct CDR3 sequences, around 25% found once. The V gene is TRBV2, the J gene TRBJ1-2; a weak D match, TRBD1 (5 bases). This receptor was obtained from a human donor in good health (CMV status not recorded). Some clones in this sample may be carry-over from other donors' samples. Sequencing was carried out using PBMCs, sequenced either directly or after in vitro stimulation (not recorded which). Written as DNA, the CDR3 is TGTGCCAGCAGTGACCCAGGGCCATATGGCTACACCTTC. Translating gives CASSDPGPYGYTF.